This T cell receptor beta chain was observed in a study of blood T cell repertoires in COVID-19. The wider study: T cells, B-cell-depleted T cells, or PBMCs supplied cDNA or gDNA.

Assignment of participants to cohorts was predicated upon participant-reported clinical history. Either two negative PCRs, clearance, or symptom resolution qualified Cohort 3 donors as recovered. Sequenced by immunoSEQ multiplex PCR; TCRdb stores in-frame clones only, minus some. The sample includes about 300,000 clones, approximately 86% of them seen just once. Germline CDR1 reads SGHRS; CDR2 reads YFSETQ. This CDR3 spans 18 amino acids. J was trimmed by 6 bases and V by 1 base; bases with no gene match: 14. This chain joins TRBV5-1 and TRBJ1-2, with 11 bases that match TRBD1. Sequencing was done on a sample of PBMCs or T cells enriched from blood (not recorded which). This receptor was obtained from a woman aged 18-29 years who had recovered from COVID-19. CDR3 amino acids: CASSLYLTSGQGEDGYTF. CDR3 nucleotides: TGCGCCAGCAGCTTGTATCTGACCTCGGGACAGGGGGAAGATGGCTACACCTTC.